A single T cell receptor (beta chain) is shown here with its context. While infection was still active, Seattle patients were enrolled and then followed longitudinally. Authors' methods: Researchers report that nucleated cell counts were estimated from reference gene primer amplification. Clones were sequenced by immunoSEQ multiplex PCR, and TCRdb holds only the in-frame ones, with some missing. The V and J calls and clone size come from that table; D and trimming were worked out from the DNA. The profile covers roughly 160,000 clones, with about 85% appearing a single time and around 5.4% taken by the ten largest. The CDR3 length is 14 residues. Germline V CDR1 and CDR2: MGHRA, YSYEKL. Trimming removed 7 bases at V and 6 bases at J, with 13 bases between. This sample was taken from a study of blood T cell repertoires in COVID-19. Across the study: The United States, Italy and Spain supplied acute and convalescent COVID-19 samples. In each case, the material was cDNA or gDNA derived from T cells, B-cell-depleted T cells, or PBMCs.

The chain has TRBV4-1 and TRBJ1-6; D is uncertain. Sequenced input: peripheral blood. The sequence was obtained from a woman aged 45 to 65 with COVID-19, enrolled during active disease. In DNA, the CDR3 is TGCGCCAGCACCCTGGCTCGATCTAATTCACCCCTCCACTTT. This translates into CASTLARSNSPLHF.